The 2 T cell receptor beta chains reported below all come from one sample, sequenced in a study of cytomegalovirus exposure and HLA in healthy donors. The PCR made use of 60 Vbeta and 13 Jbeta primers. Clones were read by immunoSEQ multiplex PCR, and TCRdb kept only the in-frame ones, dropping some. The data hold some 70,000 clones, with about 81% observed a single time. The sample comprised PBMCs. The receptors derive from a human donor in good health.

This clone was seen only a few times. At one boundary the junction diverges from the germline segment, which might be a read error. The J gene is TRBJ1-2, the V gene TRBV5-1; tentatively, D is TRBD1 (6 bases). CDR1 SGHRS and CDR2 YFSETQ come from the germline V gene. CDR3 size: 13 residues. The CDR3 loop reads CASSNPTGTGYPF. The CDR3 DNA reads TGCGCCAGCAGCAATCCGACAGGCACTGGCTACCCCTTC.

This chain uses TRBV7-9 with TRBJ1-1, with D possibly TRBD1 on 6 matching bases. The V gene lost 5 bases and the J gene lost 1 base, with 11 bases spanning the gap. The length of the CDR3 is 14 residues. CDR1 SEHNR and CDR2 FQNEAQ come from the germline V gene (reference sequence). CDR3 amino acids: CASSEPGQNTEAFF. The CDR3 DNA reads TGTGCCAGCAGCGAACCGGGACAGAACACTGAAGCTTTCTTT.